This TCR beta chain was retrieved from a study of T cell responses to AZD1222 COVID-19 vaccine. Study summary: Pooled samples include second doses given at about 4 or 12 weeks.

Worth noting for this clone: Its antigen is still unknown.

Study-wide findings and caveats: Per reports, nearly half of all spike-specific TCRs target regions that are unmutated in variants.

Produced via immunoSEQ multiplex PCR; TCRdb's table is partial and in-frame only. Of some 140,000 clones in the sample, roughly 89% were seen once. The V gene's germline CDR1 is MNHEY and CDR2 SVGEGT. With 6 bases removed from V and 5 bases from J, the gap between germline ends came to 19 bases. The CDR3 totals 15 residues. The sample here was peripheral blood, taken on day 0 of AZD1222 vaccination. The TCR was taken from an adult in good health. The chain recombines TRBV6-2 or TRBV6-3 with TRBJ1-1, with a tentative D call TRBD1 (5 bases). As DNA, the CDR3 is TGTGCCAGCAGCCTCCTCCAGGGCGCAGTAACTGAAGCTTTCTTT. This translates into CASSLLQGAVTEAFF.